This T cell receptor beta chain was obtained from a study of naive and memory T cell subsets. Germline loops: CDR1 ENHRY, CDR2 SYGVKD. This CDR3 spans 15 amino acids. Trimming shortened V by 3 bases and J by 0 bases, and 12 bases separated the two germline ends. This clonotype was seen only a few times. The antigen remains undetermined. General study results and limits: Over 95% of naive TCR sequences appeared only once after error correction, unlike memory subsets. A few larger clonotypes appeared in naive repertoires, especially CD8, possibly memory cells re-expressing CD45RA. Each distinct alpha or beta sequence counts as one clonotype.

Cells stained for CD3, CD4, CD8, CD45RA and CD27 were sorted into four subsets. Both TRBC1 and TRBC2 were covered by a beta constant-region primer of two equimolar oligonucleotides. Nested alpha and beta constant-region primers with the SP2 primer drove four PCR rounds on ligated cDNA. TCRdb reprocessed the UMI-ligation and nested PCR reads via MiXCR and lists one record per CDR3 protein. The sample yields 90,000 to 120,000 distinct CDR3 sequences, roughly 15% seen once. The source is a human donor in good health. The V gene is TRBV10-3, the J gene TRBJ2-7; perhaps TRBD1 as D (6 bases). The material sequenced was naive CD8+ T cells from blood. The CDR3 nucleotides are TGTGCCATCAGTGACCGGGACACCTACTCCTACGAGCAGTACTTC. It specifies CAISDRDTYSYEQYF.